The table lists the clone carrying this T cell receptor beta chain with a count of one. Sequencing of TCR beta was carried out in blood CD8+ and CD4+ T cells. This sample is part of a study of CD8 T cells in Susac syndrome. Random hexamers served to reverse transcribe roughly 0.5 to 1 ug RNA. Multiplex PCR with immunoSEQ amplified the TCR beta CDR3 across 54 Vbeta and 13 Jbeta. TCRdb reprocessed the immunoSEQ multiplex PCR reads via MiXCR and lists one record per CDR3 protein. This table holds around 150,000 distinct CDR3 sequences, roughly 94% found once. The TCR sequence derives from a human donor in good health. Material for sequencing was CD8+ T cells from PBMCs.

CDR3 DNA: TGCAGCGTTCCATGGACTTCGGGGGGTGTGTTCTTC. Its protein product is CSVPWTSGGVFF. This sequence joins TRBV29-1 and TRBJ2-1; 7 bases are shared with TRBD2. Germline values: CDR1 SQVTM, CDR2 ANQGSEA. This CDR3 is built from 12 residues. Losses at the gene ends were 5 bases for V and 15 bases for J; bases not matched to a gene: 13.